A selection of T cell receptor beta chains follows, all from one sample in a study of cytomegalovirus exposure and HLA in healthy donors. The method was immunoSEQ multiplex PCR; TCRdb's version includes in-frame clones alone and lacks a portion of them. This table holds more than 110,000 clones, about 76% found once. The sequencing sample was made of PBMCs. All receptors derive from a female donor in good health and CMV-seronegative. Each CDR3 is given with its conserved first and last residue. Fields, in order: clone size, D gene, J gene, CDR3 length, V gene, CDR3 protein, CDR3 DNA. The D gene is left open where the match is weak. A row's size may be missing; if present it is once, few, many or a size class.

-,TRBD1,TRBJ2-7,14,TRBV6-6,CASRTGTGLYEQYF,TGTGCCAGCAGGACCGGGACAGGCCTCTACGAGCAGTACTTC
-,TRBD1,TRBJ1-1,14,TRBV18,CASSLGTGGTEAFF,TGTGCCAGCTCACTTGGGACAGGCGGCACTGAAGCTTTCTTT
-,-,TRBJ1-5,15,TRBV7-9,CASSLGGSSNQPQHF,TGTGCCAGCAGCTTGGGCGGGAGTAGCAATCAGCCCCAGCATTTT
-,-,TRBJ1-6,17,TRBV19,CASSIGAVSSYNSPLHF,TGTGCCAGTAGTATAGGAGCGGTGAGCTCCTATAATTCACCCCTCCACTTT
-,TRBD1,TRBJ2-7,15,TRBV5-1,CASSRRQGASYEQYF,TGCGCCAGCAGCCGTAGACAGGGGGCTTCCTACGAGCAGTACTTC
once,-,TRBJ1-1,17,TRBV4-1,CASSQDPLTARLTEAFF,TGCGCCAGCAGCCAAGATCCCCTGACAGCCCGGTTAACTGAAGCTTTCTTT
-,-,TRBJ1-3,12,TRBV19,CASRQGRNTIYF,TGTGCCAGTAGGCAGGGCCGAAACACCATATATTTT
-,-,TRBJ2-3,16,TRBV13,CASSDQDTTSTDTQYF,TGTGCCAGCAGCGACCAGGACACCACTAGCACAGATACGCAGTATTTT
-,-,TRBJ2-2,17,TRBV4-3,CASSQVNWGRNTGELFF,TGCGCCAGCAGCCAAGTGAATTGGGGCCGGAACACCGGGGAGCTGTTTTTT
-,-,TRBJ2-5,14,TRBV30,CAFAGGPRQETQYF,TGTGCCTTCGCCGGCGGGCCCAGACAAGAGACCCAGTACTTC
-,TRBD2,TRBJ2-1,11,TRBV29-1,CSVAGPAPKFF,TGCAGCGTAGCGGGACCGGCCCCCAAGTTCTTC
-,TRBD2,TRBJ2-2,18,TRBV4-1,CASSQVASGYSNTGELFF,TGCGCCAGCAGCCAAGTCGCTAGCGGGTATTCGAATACCGGGGAGCTGTTTTTT
-,TRBD1,TRBJ2-7,14,TRBV7-8,CASSQGAYRYVQYF,TGTGCCAGCAGCCAGGGGGCTTATCGGTATGTGCAGTACTTC
-,-,TRBJ1-1,14,TRBV5-1,CASSLEAGPTEAFF,TGCGCCAGCAGCTTGGAGGCGGGTCCCACTGAAGCTTTCTTT
once,-,TRBJ2-3,11,TRBV6-5,CASRLGNTQYF,TGTGCCAGCAGACTAGGAAATACGCAGTATTTT
-,TRBD2,TRBJ2-1,16,TRBV19,CASSPRGGLVDNEQFF,TGTGCCAGTAGCCCGAGGGGAGGGCTTGTTGATAATGAGCAGTTCTTC
-,-,TRBJ2-1,17,TRBV7-2,CASSLRLGRSSYNEQFF,TGTGCCAGCAGCTTAAGGCTGGGGCGAAGCTCCTACAATGAGCAGTTCTTC
-,TRBD2,TRBJ2-5,14,TRBV7-9,CASSLRLAQETQYF,TGTGCCAGCAGCCTTCGACTAGCGCAAGAGACCCAGTACTTC
-,-,TRBJ2-7,12,TRBV5-6,CASSLSSGGQYF,TGTGCCAGCAGCCTAAGTTCCGGCGGGCAGTACTTC
-,-,TRBJ1-2,10,TRBV7-9,CASSPGGYTF,TGTGCCAGCAGCCCAGGGGGCTACACCTTC
-,TRBD1,TRBJ2-7,16,TRBV7-6,CASSRRTGRASYEQYF,TGTGCCAGCAGCCGCCGGACAGGCCGGGCCTCCTACGAGCAGTACTTC
-,-,TRBJ1-2,16,TRBV16,CASSHFSTDSNYGYTF,TGTGCCAGCAGCCACTTCTCCACGGACAGCAACTATGGCTACACCTTC
-,TRBD1,TRBJ1-2,15,TRBV25-1,CASSRGRTGGYGYTF,TGTGCCAGCAGCCGGGGTCGGACAGGGGGCTATGGCTACACCTTC
-,-,TRBJ1-2,17,TRBV19,CASSIGRRTAANYGYTF,TGTGCCAGTAGTATAGGTAGACGGACTGCGGCTAACTATGGCTACACCTTC
-,-,TRBJ2-7,15,TRBV10-3,CAISQDETGSYEQYF,TGTGCCATCAGCCAAGACGAAACAGGGTCCTACGAGCAGTACTTC
-,TRBD1,TRBJ2-7,15,TRBV7-2,CASSPLTGTGSEQYF,TGTGCCAGCAGCCCTTTGACCGGGACAGGGAGCGAGCAGTACTTC
-,-,TRBJ1-1,12,TRBV11-3,CASSPGRTEAFF,TGTGCCAGCAGTCCAGGGCGGACTGAAGCTTTCTTT
-,TRBD2,TRBJ2-1,17,TRBV14,CASSQIPTSGRMNEQFF,TGTGCCAGCAGCCAGATCCCGACTAGCGGGAGAATGAATGAGCAGTTCTTC
-,-,TRBJ2-7,14,TRBV7-2,CASSSQGGPDEQYF,TGTGCCAGCAGCTCGCAGGGGGGCCCGGACGAGCAGTACTTC
-,-,TRBJ1-4,15,TRBV6-5,CASSYSGASSEKLFF,TGTGCCAGCAGTTACTCGGGGGCTTCGAGTGAAAAACTGTTTTTT
-,TRBD1,TRBJ2-7,18,TRBV5-7,CASSLDGDRDRETYEQYF,TGTGCCAGCAGCTTGGACGGCGATCGGGACAGGGAGACCTACGAGCAGTACTTC
-,-,TRBJ2-5,14,TRBV5-6,CASSSSKTVETQYF,TGTGCCAGCAGCTCCTCGAAGACAGTGGAGACCCAGTACTTC
-,-,TRBJ1-1,12,TRBV9,CASSTGTQEAFF,TGTGCCAGCAGCACCGGGACTCAAGAAGCTTTCTTT
-,TRBD1,TRBJ2-7,12,TRBV6-5,CASTRTGSEQYF,TGTGCCAGCACTCGGACAGGGTCCGAGCAGTACTTC